This T cell receptor beta chain was documented in a study of shared clonotypes between healthy human individuals. Germline CDR1 MNHEY, CDR2 SMNVEV (reference sequence). The CDR3 runs to 15 residues. Losses at the gene ends were 2 bases for V and 4 bases for J; bases not matched to a gene: 5. Only in-frame clones appear in the TCRdb table, and some are missing; sequencing was by immunoSEQ multiplex PCR. The sample records fewer than 2.5 million clones, approximately 94% being singletons. The rearrangement links TRBV27 to TRBJ2-7; the match to TRBD1 covers 10 bases. The TCR originated in a man between 18 and 35 years old in good health. Some clones in this sample may be carry-over from other donors' samples. Sequencing used naive CD4+ T cells from PBMCs. Subset described: CD45RA+ positively selected. The CDR3 DNA reads TGTGCCAGCAGTTTAATCCGGACAGGGGGATACGAGCAGTACTTC. It translates to CASSLIRTGGYEQYF.